This T cell receptor beta chain was captured in a study of shared clonotypes between healthy human individuals. The CDR3 covers 16 residues. Germline V CDR1 and CDR2: MGHDK, SYGVNS. V was shortened by 1 base and J by 2 bases, with 15 bases between the two germline ends. Some clones are missing from TCRdb's copy, which holds only in-frame ones; the method was immunoSEQ multiplex PCR. This sample yields a few hundred thousand clones, of which under 80% are seen a single time; about a tenth belongs to the top ten. The J gene is TRBJ2-7, the V gene TRBV25-1; D perhaps matches TRBD1 (6 bases). Sequencing was carried out using memory CD4+ T cells sorted from blood. Subset meaning: CD45RA-negative fraction. This sequence originates from a man aged 30 to 39 in good health. In DNA, the CDR3 is TGTGCCAGCAGTGAATGGGCAGGGGATTACCCCTACGAGCAGTACTTC. Amino acid sequence: CASSEWAGDYPYEQYF.